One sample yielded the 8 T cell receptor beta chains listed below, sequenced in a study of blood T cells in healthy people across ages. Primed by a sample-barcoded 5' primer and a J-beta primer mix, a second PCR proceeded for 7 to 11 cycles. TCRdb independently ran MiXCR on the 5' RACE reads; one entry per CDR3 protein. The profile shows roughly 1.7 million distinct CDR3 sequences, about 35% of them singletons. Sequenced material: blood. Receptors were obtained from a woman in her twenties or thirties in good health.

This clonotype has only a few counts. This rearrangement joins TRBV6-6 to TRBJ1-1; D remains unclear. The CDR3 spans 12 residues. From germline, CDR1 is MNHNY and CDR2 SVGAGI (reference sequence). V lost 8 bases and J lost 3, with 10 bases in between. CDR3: CASSGVDTEAFF. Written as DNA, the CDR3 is TGTGCCAGCTCCGGGGTGGACACTGAAGCTTTCTTT.

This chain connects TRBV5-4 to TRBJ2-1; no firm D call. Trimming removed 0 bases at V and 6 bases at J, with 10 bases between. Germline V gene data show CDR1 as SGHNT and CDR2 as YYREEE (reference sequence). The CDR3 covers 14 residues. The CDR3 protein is CASSLGTVANEQFF. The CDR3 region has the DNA TGTGCCAGCAGCTTGGGGACCGTAGCCAATGAGCAGTTCTTC.

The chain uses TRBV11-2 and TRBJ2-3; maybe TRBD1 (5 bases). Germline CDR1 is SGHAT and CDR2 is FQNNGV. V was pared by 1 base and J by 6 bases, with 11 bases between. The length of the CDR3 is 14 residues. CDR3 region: CASSLVFSGDTQYF. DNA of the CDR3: TGTGCCAGCAGCTTAGTCTTTTCAGGGGATACGCAGTATTTT.

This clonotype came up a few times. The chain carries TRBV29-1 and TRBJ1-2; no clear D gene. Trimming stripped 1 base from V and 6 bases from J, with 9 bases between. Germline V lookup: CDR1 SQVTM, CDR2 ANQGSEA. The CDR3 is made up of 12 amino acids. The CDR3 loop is CSVEGPLDGYTF. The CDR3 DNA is TGCAGCGTTGAAGGTCCCCTGGATGGCTACACCTTC.

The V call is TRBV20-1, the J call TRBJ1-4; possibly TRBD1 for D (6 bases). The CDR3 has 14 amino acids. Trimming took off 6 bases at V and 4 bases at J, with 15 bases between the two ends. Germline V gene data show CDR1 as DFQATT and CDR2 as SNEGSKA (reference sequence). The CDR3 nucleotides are TGCAGTGCCAGACAGGCTGGGGGTAATGAAAAACTGTTTTTT. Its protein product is CSARQAGGNEKLFF.

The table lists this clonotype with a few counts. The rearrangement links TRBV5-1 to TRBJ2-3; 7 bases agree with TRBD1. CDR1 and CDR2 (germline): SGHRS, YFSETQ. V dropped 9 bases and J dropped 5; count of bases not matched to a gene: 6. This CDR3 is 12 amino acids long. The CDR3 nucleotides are TGCGCCACACAGGGGAATGAAGATACGCAGTATTTT. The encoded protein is CATQGNEDTQYF.

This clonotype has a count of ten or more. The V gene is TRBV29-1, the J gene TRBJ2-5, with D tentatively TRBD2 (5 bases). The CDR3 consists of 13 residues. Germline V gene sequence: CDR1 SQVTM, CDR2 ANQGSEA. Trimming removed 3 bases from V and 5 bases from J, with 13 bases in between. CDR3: CSVDLWETETQYF. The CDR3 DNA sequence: TGCAGCGTTGATTTGTGGGAGACGGAGACCCAGTACTTC.

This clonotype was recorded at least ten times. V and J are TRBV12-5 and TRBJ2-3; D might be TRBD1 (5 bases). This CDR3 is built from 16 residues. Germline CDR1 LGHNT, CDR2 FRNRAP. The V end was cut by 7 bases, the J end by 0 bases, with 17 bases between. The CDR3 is CASAPGGHQSTDTQYF. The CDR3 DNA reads TGTGCTAGTGCCCCGGGCGGACACCAAAGCACAGATACGCAGTATTTT.